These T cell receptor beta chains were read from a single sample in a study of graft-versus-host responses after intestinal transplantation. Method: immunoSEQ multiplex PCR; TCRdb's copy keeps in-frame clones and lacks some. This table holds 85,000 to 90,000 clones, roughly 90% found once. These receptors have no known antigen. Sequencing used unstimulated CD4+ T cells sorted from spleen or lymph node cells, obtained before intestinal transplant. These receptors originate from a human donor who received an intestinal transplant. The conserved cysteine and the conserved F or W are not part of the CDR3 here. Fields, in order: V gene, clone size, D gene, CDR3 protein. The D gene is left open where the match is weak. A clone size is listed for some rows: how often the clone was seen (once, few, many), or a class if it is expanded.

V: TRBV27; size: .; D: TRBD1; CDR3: ASSSRSTGTGELF
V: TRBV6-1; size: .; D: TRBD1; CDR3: ASSDRQGGRNTEAF
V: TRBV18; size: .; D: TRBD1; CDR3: ASSHDRVDEKLF
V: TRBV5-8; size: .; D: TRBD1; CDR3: ASSLATGTGAFSNQPQH
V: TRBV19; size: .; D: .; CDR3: ASSMGPYNSPLH
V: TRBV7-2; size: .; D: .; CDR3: ASSLEGVGTLGEKLF
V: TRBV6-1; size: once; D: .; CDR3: ASRRGGYTGELF
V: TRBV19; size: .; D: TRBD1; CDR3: ASSTNRGGYT
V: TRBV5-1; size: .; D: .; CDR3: ASSFRDQETQY
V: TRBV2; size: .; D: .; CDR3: ASNRVGNQPQH
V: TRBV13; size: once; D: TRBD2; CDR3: ASRIVGSLAGENTGELF
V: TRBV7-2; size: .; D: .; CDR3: ASSLGGSLGSPLH
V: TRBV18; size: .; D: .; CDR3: ASSPGTTFNSPLH
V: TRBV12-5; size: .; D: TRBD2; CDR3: ASGLVHRGLAGGANTGELF
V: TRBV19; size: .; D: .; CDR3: ASSIVSLNEKLF
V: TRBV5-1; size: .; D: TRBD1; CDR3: ASSPGQLNTGELF
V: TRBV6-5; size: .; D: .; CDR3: ASSYRGAGYGYT
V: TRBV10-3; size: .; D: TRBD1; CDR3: AIRQGGTEAF
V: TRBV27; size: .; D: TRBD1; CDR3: ASSPRDRLVPNYGYT